Listed below are T cell receptor beta chains from one sample, sequenced in a study of shared clonotypes between healthy human individuals. Clones were read by immunoSEQ multiplex PCR, and TCRdb kept only the in-frame ones, dropping some. The table shows fewer than 1.8 million clones, with approximately 98.5% occurring only once. Sequenced sample: naive CD4+ T cells sorted from blood. These receptor sequences come from a young man in good health. The CDR3 runs from the conserved cysteine through the conserved F or W. A D gene is named only where the DNA matches it firmly. Size is omitted from some rows. Given values are once, few, many or a class for expanded clones.

size | D | J | V | CDR3 | DNA
NA | TRBD1 | TRBJ1-4 | TRBV2 | CASSAQGAREKLFF | TGTGCCAGCAGTGCTCAGGGGGCGAGGGAAAAACTGTTTTTT
NA | TRBD2 | TRBJ2-5 | TRBV9 | CASSVASSREETQYF | TGTGCCAGCAGCGTAGCGTCCTCGCGGGAGGAGACCCAGTACTTC
once | TRBD1 | TRBJ2-3 | TRBV5-1 | CASSLGDRGPDTQYF | TGCGCCAGCAGCTTGGGGGACAGGGGGCCAGATACGCAGTATTTT
NA | TRBD2 | TRBJ2-6 | TRBV10-3 | CAISEGSGGYGVLTF | TGTGCCATCAGTGAGGGGAGCGGGGGCTACGGCGTCCTGACTTTC
NA | NA | TRBJ2-7 | TRBV6-5 | CASSRGLDISYEQYF | TGTGCCAGCAGCCGGGGACTGGATATCTCCTACGAGCAGTACTTC
NA | TRBD2 | TRBJ2-5 | TRBV11-2 | CASRHLAGGRETQYF | TGTGCCAGCAGACATTTAGCGGGTGGTAGGGAGACCCAGTACTTC
NA | NA | TRBJ2-7 | TRBV5-3 | CASIYEQYF | TGTGCCAGCATCTACGAGCAGTACTTC
once | NA | TRBJ1-1 | TRBV6-5 | CASCPDGDTEAFF | TGTGCCAGCTGCCCCGATGGGGACACTGAAGCTTTCTTT
NA | NA | TRBJ2-7 | TRBV21-1 | CASSKRCGVLAGVNPDIHEQYF | TGTGCCAGCAGCAAACGGTGTGGCGTACTAGCGGGAGTAAATCCCGACATCCACGAGCAGTACTTC
NA | NA | TRBJ1-2 | TRBV18 | CASANRVANYGYTF | TGTGCCAGCGCGAACAGGGTGGCCAACTATGGCTACACCTTC
NA | TRBD2 | TRBJ2-3 | TRBV18 | CASSPSLAGYTDTQYF | TGTGCCAGCTCACCTAGTCTAGCGGGTTACACAGATACGCAGTATTTT
NA | NA | TRBJ2-3 | TRBV10-1 | CASSARGASTDTQYF | TGCGCCAGCAGCGCCCGGGGAGCTAGCACAGATACGCAGTATTTT
NA | TRBD2 | TRBJ2-7 | TRBV11-2 | CASSLSLAGYEQYF | TGTGCCAGCAGCTTGTCACTAGCGGGCTACGAGCAGTACTTC
NA | NA | TRBJ2-3 | TRBV30 | CAWSVGPSPDTQYF | TGTGCCTGGAGTGTGGGACCTTCCCCAGATACGCAGTATTTT
NA | NA | TRBJ2-3 | TRBV11-3 | CASSPGQNPTTDTQYF | TGTGCCAGCAGCCCAGGACAGAACCCCACCACAGATACGCAGTATTTT
NA | NA | TRBJ2-7 | TRBV19 | CATQPRLSSYEQYF | TGTGCCACACAGCCTCGACTAAGCTCCTACGAGCAGTACTTC
NA | NA | TRBJ2-7 | TRBV4-3 | CASSQDVAIHSYEQYF | TGCGCCAGCAGCCAAGATGTAGCGATCCACTCCTACGAGCAGTACTTC
NA | NA | TRBJ2-7 | TRBV5-1 | CASSLSGRESYEQYF | TGCGCCAGCAGCTTGTCAGGGCGGGAAAGCTACGAGCAGTACTTC
once | TRBD2 | TRBJ2-3 | TRBV7-2 | CASSPGLAGRDTQYF | TGTGCCAGCAGCCCGGGACTAGCCGGAAGAGATACGCAGTATTTT
once | TRBD1 | TRBJ2-6 | TRBV11-2 | CASTPSGDRGLAGANVLTF | TGTGCCAGCACCCCCTCCGGAGACAGGGGGCTGGCTGGGGCCAACGTCCTGACTTTC
NA | NA | TRBJ2-3 | TRBV28 | CASSPFAMGPNTDTQYF | TGTGCCAGCAGTCCCTTTGCTATGGGGCCGAACACAGATACGCAGTATTTT
NA | NA | TRBJ1-3 | TRBV6-5 | CASSPVSWGNTIYF | TGTGCCAGCAGTCCGGTATCGTGGGGAAACACCATATATTTT